This is a list of T cell receptor beta chains from one sample in a study of shared T cell receptors in the human thymus. Here immunoSEQ multiplex PCR was the method, and the copy in TCRdb shows in-frame clones only, minus some. Of some 660,000 clones in the sample, 70% to 90% are singletons; the top ten hold 0.0094%. These data also formed part of another study, on human thymus T cells.

Source material: thymocytes. The receptor set was obtained from a boy less than two years old with a congenital heart defect. CDR3s include the opening cysteine and the closing phenylalanine or tryptophan. Fields, in order: D gene, CDR3 length, J gene, V gene, clone size, CDR3 protein, CDR3 DNA. The D gene is left open where the match is weak. The size entry is marked missing in some rows and otherwise reads once, few, many or a size class.

- | 13 | TRBJ1-5 | TRBV5-6 | once | CASSRQYNQPQHF | TGTGCCAGCAGCAGACAGTACAATCAGCCCCAGCATTTT
TRBD2 | 16 | TRBJ2-1 | TRBV9 | - | CASSDVAGSAYNEQFF | TGTGCCAGCAGCGATGTAGCGGGGAGTGCGTACAATGAGCAGTTCTTC
TRBD1 | 16 | TRBJ1-2 | TRBV9 | - | CASSPQWDRGNYGYTF | TGTGCCAGCAGCCCCCAATGGGACAGGGGGAACTATGGCTACACCTTC
TRBD1 | 14 | TRBJ2-7 | TRBV30 | - | CAWSVRTGPYEQYF | TGTGCCTGGAGTGTAAGGACAGGCCCCTACGAGCAGTACTTC
- | 18 | TRBJ2-3 | TRBV5-6 | - | CASSLVPLTSMGTDTQYF | TGTGCCAGCAGCTTGGTACCCTTAACTTCAATGGGCACAGATACGCAGTATTTT
- | 16 | TRBJ2-1 | TRBV9 | - | CASSVLGQGGSKEQFF | TGTGCCAGCAGCGTACTTGGGCAGGGTGGTTCTAAGGAGCAGTTCTTC
- | 11 | TRBJ1-5 | TRBV20-1 | - | CSAMGPQPQHF | TGCAGTGCTATGGGGCCCCAGCCCCAGCATTTT
- | 16 | TRBJ1-5 | TRBV4-1 | - | CASSQGADRNYQPQHF | TGCGCCAGCAGCCAAGGGGCGGACAGAAACTATCAGCCCCAGCATTTT
TRBD1 | 15 | TRBJ1-3 | TRBV15 | - | CATSSGGTDRNTIYF | TGTGCCACCAGCAGTGGGGGGACAGACAGAAACACCATATATTTT
- | 15 | TRBJ1-1 | TRBV4-3 | - | CASSRHRDYGFEAFF | TGCGCCAGCAGCCGACACCGGGATTACGGATTCGAAGCTTTCTTT
TRBD1 | 15 | TRBJ1-5 | TRBV4-1 | - | CASSQAGTGEQPQHF | TGCGCCAGCAGCCAGGCCGGGACAGGGGAGCAGCCCCAGCATTTT
- | 14 | TRBJ2-3 | TRBV19 | few | CASSHLEGTDTQYF | TGTGCCAGTAGTCACCTCGAGGGTACAGATACGCAGTATTTT
TRBD1 | 18 | TRBJ2-2 | TRBV7-9 | - | CASSLEYPGQPNTGELFF | TGTGCCAGCAGCTTAGAGTATCCGGGACAGCCGAACACCGGGGAGCTGTTTTTT
- | 14 | TRBJ2-7 | TRBV27 | - | CASSRTDRSYEQYF | TGTGCCAGCAGTCGAACGGACAGATCCTACGAGCAGTACTTC
- | 12 | TRBJ1-6 | TRBV14 | - | CASSQRGTPLHF | TGTGCCAGCAGCCAAAGGGGGACCCCCCTCCACTTT
TRBD2 | 19 | TRBJ2-2 | TRBV5-1 | - | CASKVGEGLAGVGTGELFF | TGCGCCAGCAAAGTCGGGGAGGGACTAGCGGGAGTAGGCACCGGGGAGCTGTTTTTT
- | 20 | TRBJ1-5 | TRBV19 | once | CASSIARRQETKNSNQPQHF | TGTGCCAGTAGTATAGCGAGGAGACAGGAGACAAAGAATAGCAATCAGCCCCAGCATTTT
TRBD1 | 16 | TRBJ1-1 | TRBV19 | - | CTSSPGQGQLIPRAFF | TGTACCAGTAGCCCGGGACAGGGGCAACTCATACCAAGAGCTTTCTTT
TRBD1 | 15 | TRBJ1-5 | TRBV10-3 | - | CATTGGGGAGQPQHF | TGTGCCACGACAGGGGGAGGGGGGGCAGGCCAGCCCCAGCATTTT
TRBD1 | 15 | TRBJ1-1 | TRBV28 | - | CASSLGQGGFTEAFF | TGTGCCAGCAGCCTGGGACAGGGGGGCTTCACTGAAGCTTTCTTT
TRBD1 | 17 | TRBJ1-5 | TRBV5-6 | - | CASSLLRQGDSNQPQHF | TGTGCCAGCAGCTTGTTAAGGCAGGGGGATAGCAATCAGCCCCAGCATTTT
- | 16 | TRBJ2-7 | TRBV5-1 | once | CASSLAFGTRSYEQYF | TGCGCCAGCAGCTTGGCCTTCGGGACACGCTCCTACGAGCAGTACTTC
TRBD1 | 15 | TRBJ2-7 | TRBV7-6 | - | CASSPRTGWHYEQYF | TGTGCCAGCAGCCCGCGGACAGGGTGGCACTACGAGCAGTACTTC
- | 11 | TRBJ1-1 | TRBV20-1 | once | CSARDFTVTFF | TGCAGTGCTAGAGATTTCACGGTAACTTTCTTT
TRBD2 | 17 | TRBJ2-3 | TRBV4-3 | - | CASSGILAGGGTDTQYF | TGCGCCAGCAGCGGGATCCTAGCGGGAGGGGGCACAGATACGCAGTATTTT
TRBD2 | 18 | TRBJ2-3 | TRBV4-2 | few | CASSPWGGEKGLSDTQYF | TGTGCCAGCAGCCCCTGGGGGGGGGAGAAGGGGTTGTCAGATACGCAGTATTTT
- | 15 | TRBJ2-3 | TRBV6-5 | - | CASSYAGGTGDTQYF | TGTGCCAGCAGTTACGCCGGCGGGACGGGAGATACGCAGTATTTT
TRBD1 | 16 | TRBJ1-3 | TRBV5-1 | - | CASSPSTGASGNTIYF | TGCGCCAGCAGCCCCTCGACAGGGGCCTCTGGAAACACCATATATTTT
- | 16 | TRBJ2-5 | TRBV2 | - | CASSPPGAAPRETQYF | TGTGCCAGCAGTCCACCCGGAGCAGCCCCCCGAGAGACCCAGTACTTC
TRBD2 | 16 | TRBJ2-1 | TRBV2 | - | CASSAGGTSGYNEQFF | TGTGCCAGCAGTGCAGGAGGGACTAGTGGCTACAATGAGCAGTTCTTC
- | 17 | TRBJ2-7 | TRBV5-6 | - | CASSLPYSGPSSYEQYF | TGTGCCAGCAGCCTCCCTTATTCAGGGCCGAGCTCCTACGAGCAGTACTTC